The 17 T cell receptor beta chains reported below all come from one sample, sequenced in a study of T cell responses to AZD1222 COVID-19 vaccine (dated by TCRdb to about 2021). In light of the paper, this sample's time point label describes: about 28 days (+/-7) after the second vaccine dose. The treatment or condition label of this sample denotes: meningococcal conjugate vaccine given as trial control. To prepare the library, the immunoSEQ multiplex PCR assay was applied. TCRdb provides this immuneACCESS table in a form limited to in-frame rearrangements. Some clones are lacking; in checked studies, under half of them reflect an unresolved V gene, and why the rest are absent is not known. This sample is represented by approximately 200,000 clones; 90% to 95% of them were singletons. Approximately 1.5% of the sample goes to the ten largest clones. The source material was peripheral blood, sampled 28 days after the second dose of the MenACWY control vaccine. The receptor set was obtained from an adult who received the MenACWY meningococcal vaccine as a control.

The rearrangement uses TRBV27 and TRBJ2-7, with 8 bases fitting TRBD1. Germline CDR1 and CDR2: MNHEY and SMNVEV (reference sequence). This CDR3 has 14 amino acids. The V segment lost 8 bases and the J segment 7 bases; nucleotides outside the gene matches: 13. CDR3 coding DNA: TGTGCCAGCGGTTCAGGACAGGGCCTCCTGGAGCAGTACTTC. It translates to CASGSGQGLLEQYF.

This clone was recorded once. The genes are TRBV10-3 and TRBJ2-5; D is uncertain. This CDR3 has 12 residues. Germline V gene data show CDR1 as ENHRY and CDR2 as SYGVKD. Trimming removed 3 bases from V and 0 bases from J, with 2 bases in between. The CDR3 loop is CAISDDQETQYF. In nucleotides, the CDR3 is TGTGCCATCAGTGACGACCAAGAGACCCAGTACTTC.

V is TRBV21-1 and J is TRBJ1-4. TRBV21-1 is a known pseudogene. The CDR3 is 21 amino acids. For the CDR3, the DNA is TGTGCCAGCAGCAAACCGGGGAGAGGGAACGTTGCCCCTTCAACTAATGAAAAACTGTTTTTT. This encodes CASSKPGRGNVAPSTNEKLFF.

The chain employs TRBV16 and TRBJ1-1; a possible D gene is TRBD1 (5 bases). V dropped 2 bases and J dropped 1 base, with 5 bases sitting between them. The CDR3 is made up of 13 amino acids. The germline V gene encodes CDR1 KGHSY and CDR2 FQNENV. The CDR3 loop reads CASSQGGNTEAFF. The CDR3, as DNA: TGTGCCAGCAGCCAAGGGGGGAACACTGAAGCTTTCTTT.

This rearrangement joins TRBV28 to TRBJ1-5, with a tentative D call TRBD1 (6 bases). Germline V gives CDR1 MDHEN, CDR2 SYDVKM. The V and J ends lost 7 bases and 4 bases respectively, with 20 bases between them. The CDR3 is made up of 16 amino acids. CDR3 region: CASKTVQGTRNQPQHF. CDR3 in DNA: TGTGCCAGCAAGACGGTGCAGGGGACCCGGAATCAGCCCCAGCATTTT.

This chain uses TRBV29-1 with TRBJ1-1; possibly TRBD1 for D (5 bases). The CDR3 covers 13 residues. CDR1 and CDR2 from the germline V gene are SQVTM and ANQGSEA. V was pared by 6 bases and J by 3 bases, with 14 bases between. CDR3 DNA sequence: TGCAGCGTAGTAAAGACAGCATACACTGAAGCTTTCTTT. Its protein is CSVVKTAYTEAFF.

CDR3 in DNA: TGTGCCCTCGGGGGCGGGGTGGCCCAGCATTTT. Its translation: CALGGGVAQHF. The chain couples TRBV28 to TRBJ1-5; tentative D call: TRBD1 (6 bases). There are 11 residues in the CDR3. CDR1 MDHEN and CDR2 SYDVKM come from the germline V gene. Trimming took 11 bases from V and 11 from J, leaving 16 bases between them.

The chain recombines TRBV28 with TRBJ1-6, with 8 bases that match TRBD1. The J segment lost 6 bases and the V segment lost 7 bases, leaving 17 bases of the junction unmatched. Germline values: CDR1 MDHEN, CDR2 SYDVKM. The CDR3 is made up of 18 amino acids. CDR3 coding DNA: TGTGCCAGCATCTCCCGGGACAGGCTTCAGGCGGGTAATTCACCCCTCCACTTT. As protein: CASISRDRLQAGNSPLHF.

This chain links TRBV14 with TRBJ1-2; D gene ambiguous. Trimming shortened V by 2 bases and J by 4 bases, and 8 bases separated the two germline ends. The CDR3 contains 13 residues. Germline V gives CDR1 SGHDN, CDR2 FVKESK. Here the CDR3 reads CASSQRVAYGYTF. The CDR3 bases are TGTGCCAGCAGCCAAAGGGTGGCCTATGGCTACACCTTC.

The chain employs TRBV5-1 and TRBJ2-3, with 7 bases lining up with TRBD1. CDR1 and CDR2 (germline): SGHRS, YFSETQ. The CDR3 totals 13 residues. The junction had 2 bases not matched to a gene; V was cut back by 5 bases and J by 2 bases. CDR3 in amino acids: CASRTGHTDTQYF. The CDR3, as DNA: TGCGCCAGCAGGACAGGGCACACAGATACGCAGTATTTT.

J is TRBJ1-2 and V is TRBV9; 10 bases agree with TRBD1. Germline-derived CDR1 and CDR2 are SGDLS and YYNGEE. J gave up 7 bases and V 4 bases, and 10 bases lay outside the gene matches. The CDR3 runs to 15 residues. For the CDR3, the DNA is TGTGCCAGCAGCCCCACAACCGGGACAGGGGTTGGCTACACCTTC. Protein: CASSPTTGTGVGYTF.

This chain links TRBV7-9 with TRBJ2-7, with 7 bases fitting TRBD1. Germline trimming cut 5 bases from V and 7 bases from J; bases unmatched to any gene: 14. The CDR3 loop spans 15 amino acids. Germline CDR1 and CDR2: SEHNR and FQNEAQ (reference sequence). The CDR3 bases are TGTGCCAGCAGCCAAGAACAGGGGTCCGTGGTGGAGCAGTACTTC. Protein product: CASSQEQGSVVEQYF.

The CDR3 coding sequence is TGCGCCAGCAGCCAGACACCCATGCAGTTCTTC. This gives the protein CASSQTPMQFF. This chain uses TRBV4-1 with TRBJ2-1; D gene ambiguous. Trimming pared 3 bases from V and 12 bases from J, leaving 9 bases between. This CDR3 spans 11 amino acids. The germline V gene encodes CDR1 MGHRA and CDR2 YSYEKL.

This chain links TRBV7-3 with TRBJ2-2; D gene uncertain. Germline V gene data show CDR1 as SGHTA and CDR2 as FQGTGA. V dropped 2 bases and J dropped 2 bases, with 3 bases sitting between them. There are 13 residues in the CDR3. CDR3 amino acids: CASSLSNTGELFF. Written as DNA, the CDR3 is TGTGCCAGCAGCTTATCCAACACCGGGGAGCTGTTTTTT.

The genes are TRBV19 and TRBJ2-2; D gene uncertain. The CDR3 consists of 15 residues. CDR1 and CDR2 (germline): LNHDA, SQIVND (reference sequence). Deletions cut 4 bases from V and 0 bases from J, with 9 bases between. CDR3 in DNA: TGTGCCAGTAGTACAGTGACGGCGAACACCGGGGAGCTGTTTTTT. It yields the protein CASSTVTANTGELFF.

This chain connects TRBV28 to TRBJ1-1; TRBD1 is a possible D gene (5 bases). The CDR3 has 14 residues. The germline CDR1 and CDR2 sequences are MDHEN and SYDVKM. V was cut by 5 bases and J by 1 base, with 11 bases left in between. The CDR3 nucleotides are TGTGCCAGCAGTACACAACAGGAGAACACTGAAGCTTTCTTT. Its protein is CASSTQQENTEAFF.

The chain joins TRBV19 to TRBJ1-3, with D possibly being TRBD1 (5 bases). The CDR3 contains 12 residues. Looked up from germline, CDR1 is LNHDA and CDR2 is SQIVND (reference sequence). V lost 7 bases and J 8 bases, leaving 12 bases between the germline ends. Here the CDR3 reads CASTPGADTIYF. CDR3 DNA sequence: TGTGCCAGTACGCCCGGGGCGGACACCATATATTTT.